This T cell receptor beta chain was captured by sequencing in a study of human T cells and chemical hapten exposure. Study as a whole: 2% DPC applied to a roughly 2 cm by roughly 2 cm arm area sensitized donors. Recorded diagnoses among the mostly female patients were alopecia areata, totalis or universalis.

CDR1 is SQVTM, CDR2 ANQGSEA, per germline. CDR3 length equals 14 residues. V dropped 5 bases and J dropped 3 bases, with 16 bases sitting between them. Each CDR3 protein is one row after TCRdb ran MiXCR on the RACE reads. The table includes approximately 80,000 distinct CDR3 sequences, around 13% detected once. Noted time point: pre-sensitization, week 0. This sample's treatment: therapeutic diphenylcyclopropenone sensitization with weekly scalp DPC. This TCR derives from a woman in her forties or fifties with alopecia areata. Some clones in this sample may be carry-over from other donors' samples. The chain combines TRBV29-1 with TRBJ1-1; D perhaps matches TRBD1 (5 bases). Specimen: whole blood, collected in connection with sensitization to the hapten diphenylcyclopropenone (DPC). Written as DNA, the CDR3 is TGCAGCGTTACCCCACGGGGGATGCACACTGAAGCTTTCTTT. It encodes CSVTPRGMHTEAFF.